The 16 T cell receptor beta chains below come from one sample, sequenced in a study of cytomegalovirus exposure and HLA in healthy donors (dated by TCRdb to 2016 to 2017). The library was made by the immunoSEQ multiplex PCR assay. Imported from immuneACCESS, the table was reduced by TCRdb to in-frame sequences with V and J called. These copies leave out some clones; in studies compared against another copy, an unresolved V gene accounts for under half, and the cause of the remainder is not known. Across this sample there are about 160,000 clones, with about 96% seen only once. Approximately 1% of the sample goes to the ten largest clones. Sequencing was performed on PBMCs. These receptors all come from a woman aged 18-29 years in good health and CMV-seronegative.

The V and J genes are TRBV19 and TRBJ2-5, with D possibly matching TRBD1 (6 bases). V dropped 3 bases and J dropped 5 bases, with 13 bases sitting between them. The germline gives CDR1 LNHDA, CDR2 SQIVND (reference sequence). The length of the CDR3 is 14 residues. The CDR3 sequence: CASSMVRGAETQYF. CDR3 DNA: TGTGCCAGTAGTATGGTCAGGGGTGCGGAGACCCAGTACTTC. The whole variable domain, remainder taken from reference TRBV19 and TRBJ2-5, is DGGITQSPKYLFRKEGQNVTLSCEQNLNHDAMYWYRQDPGQGLRLIYYSQIVNDFQKGDIAEGYSVSREKKESFPLTVTSAQKNPTAFYLCASSMVRGAETQYFGPGTRLLVL.

The chain carries TRBV27 and TRBJ1-1; 8 bases are shared with TRBD1. CDR3 length equals 17 residues. V shed 3 bases and J 0 bases; nucleotides not matched to a gene: 9. The germline gives CDR1 MNHEY, CDR2 SMNVEV (reference sequence). This CDR3 reads CASSFDRGGGLNTEAFF. The CDR3, as DNA: TGTGCCAGCAGTTTCGACAGGGGCGGGGGTTTGAACACTGAAGCTTTCTTT.

This chain joins TRBV15 and TRBJ2-5; TRBD2 matches 7 bases. V lost 1 base and J lost 5; bases outside the gene matches: 4. This CDR3 is 14 amino acids long. Germline V gives CDR1 LNHNV, CDR2 YYDKDF (reference sequence). The CDR3 loop is CATSRVRAGETQYF. The CDR3 DNA is TGTGCCACCAGCAGAGTAAGAGCGGGGGAGACCCAGTACTTC. The whole variable domain, remainder taken from reference TRBV15 and TRBJ2-5, is DAMVIQNPRYQVTQFGKPVTLSCSQTLNHNVMYWYQQKSSQAPKLLFHYYDKDFNNEADTPDNFQSRRPNTSFCFLDIRSPGLGDTAMYLCATSRVRAGETQYFGPGTRLLVL.

The CDR3 reads CASSVGQGSTDTQYF. The CDR3 DNA follows: TGTGCCAGCAGCGTAGGACAGGGTAGCACAGATACGCAGTATTTT. The V call is TRBV9, the J call TRBJ2-3, with 7 bases matching TRBD1. CDR3 size: 15 residues. J lost 0 bases, V lost 0 bases, and 1 base had no gene match. Germline CDR1 reads SGDLS; CDR2 reads YYNGEE.

V gene TRBV9 combines with J gene TRBJ1-2, with D maybe TRBD1 (6 bases). CDR1 SGDLS and CDR2 YYNGEE come from the germline V gene. This CDR3 spans 15 amino acids. Trimming left V 3 bases short and J 5 bases short, with 17 bases between. The CDR3, as DNA: TGTGCCAGCAGCGAAACAGGGTTAATAGGGTATGGCTACACCTTC. Protein sequence: CASSETGLIGYGYTF.

This chain joins TRBV19 and TRBJ1-2; 10 nucleotides agree with TRBD1. CDR3 length: 12 residues. The germline gives CDR1 LNHDA, CDR2 SQIVND (reference sequence). J gave up 8 bases and V 9 bases, and 6 bases lay outside the gene matches. CDR3 in amino acids: CASRQGAGGYTF. The CDR3 DNA is TGTGCCAGCAGACAGGGGGCAGGAGGCTACACCTTC.

The V gene is TRBV27, the J gene TRBJ1-5; no reliable D call. Germline CDR1 is MNHEY and CDR2 is SMNVEV (reference sequence). V was clipped by 3 bases and J by 3 bases, with 9 bases between them. The CDR3 is 14 residues long. The CDR3 sequence is CASSLRESNQPQHF. Written as DNA, the CDR3 is TGTGCCAGCAGTTTGCGGGAGTCCAATCAGCCCCAGCATTTT.

This chain links TRBV9 with TRBJ1-1; a possible D gene is TRBD1 (6 bases). The CDR3 runs to 15 residues. Germline CDR1 reads SGDLS; CDR2 reads YYNGEE. V dropped 4 bases and J dropped 1 base, with 14 bases sitting between them. This CDR3 is CASSPGTQGNTEAFF. The CDR3 nucleotides read TGTGCCAGCAGCCCGGGTACACAGGGGAACACTGAAGCTTTCTTT.

V is TRBV4-3 and J is TRBJ2-1; 9 positions agree with TRBD1. The CDR3 runs 18 residues. V was clipped by 4 bases and J by 1 base; unmatched bases: 11. CDR1 is LGHNA and CDR2 is YSLEER in the germline V gene. This CDR3 is CASSPKKGTGISYNEQFF. CDR3 nucleotides: TGCGCCAGCAGCCCCAAGAAGGGGACAGGGATATCCTACAATGAGCAGTTCTTC.

This clone has only one observation. J is TRBJ2-5 and V is TRBV9, with 9 bases lining up with TRBD2. CDR1 and CDR2 from the germline V gene are SGDLS and YYNGEE. V was pared by 4 bases and J by 5 bases, with 6 bases of the junction left unmatched. CDR3 length: 14 residues. For the CDR3, the DNA is TGTGCCAGCAGCCCGCGGGGGGGCCGGGAGACCCAGTACTTC. Its protein product is CASSPRGGRETQYF.

V and J are TRBV11-2 and TRBJ1-6, with 7 nucleotides matching TRBD1. CDR3 length: 18 amino acids. Germline CDR1 is SGHAT and CDR2 is FQNNGV. V trimming: 8 bases; J trimming: 8 bases; junction bases outside the gene matches: 21. The CDR3 DNA is TGTGCCAGCCCTTTGACGAAAAACAGGGGCGCGATCCATTCACCCCTCCACTTT. Protein: CASPLTKNRGAIHSPLHF.

The chain employs TRBV2 and TRBJ2-5; perhaps TRBD2 as D (6 bases). Germline V CDR1 and CDR2: SNHLY, FYNNEI. V was cut by 3 bases and J by 1 base, with 9 bases left in between. CDR3 length: 14 residues. The CDR3 loop reads CASSEGGTQETQYF. The DNA for the CDR3 is TGTGCCAGCAGTGAGGGGGGAACCCAAGAGACCCAGTACTTC.

CDR3 residues: CASSLVTGGYNEQFF. The CDR3 DNA reads TGCGCCAGCAGCTTGGTGACAGGGGGCTACAATGAGCAGTTCTTC. This rearrangement joins TRBV5-1 to TRBJ2-1, with 9 bases matching TRBD1. The CDR3 totals 15 residues. The germline V gene encodes CDR1 SGHRS and CDR2 YFSETQ. V was pared by 0 bases and J by 3 bases, with 1 base of the junction left unmatched. Full variable domain (outside the CDR3, taken from reference TRBV5-1 and TRBJ2-1): KAGVTQTPRYLIKTRGQQVTLSCSPISGHRSVSWYQQTPGQGLQFLFEYFSETQRNKGNFPGRFSGRQFSNSRSEMNVSTLELGDSALYLCASSLVTGGYNEQFFGPGTRLTVL.

The chain joins TRBV19 to TRBJ2-3, with D possibly being TRBD2 (7 bases). V dropped 4 bases and J dropped 4 bases, with 15 bases sitting between them. CDR1 is LNHDA, CDR2 SQIVND, per germline (reference sequence). The CDR3 contains 15 residues. The CDR3 nucleotides are TGTGCCAGTAGTAATGGGGGGGGCCGGGCAGATACGCAGTATTTT. Protein product: CASSNGGGRADTQYF.

The gene calls are TRBV6-5 and TRBJ1-3; unclear D gene. The CDR3 loop spans 15 amino acids. Trimming removed 0 bases at V and 0 bases at J, with 6 bases between. The germline V gene encodes CDR1 MNHEY and CDR2 SVGAGI. The DNA of the CDR3 is TGTGCCAGCAGTTACTCCCCGTCCTCTGGAAACACCATATATTTT. Translating it yields CASSYSPSSGNTIYF.

In DNA form, the CDR3 reads TGTGCCGTTCGGGGGGACAAGCGTAACAATGAGCAGTTCTTC. Its translation: CAVRGDKRNNEQFF. The chain has TRBV10-3 and TRBJ2-1, with a possible D match to TRBD2 (7 bases). Germline V gene data show CDR1 as ENHRY and CDR2 as SYGVKD. CDR3 length: 14 residues. Trimming took off 11 bases at V and 5 bases at J, with 19 bases between the two ends.